Listed below are T cell receptor beta chains from one sample, sequenced in a study of blood T cell repertoires in COVID-19. The method was immunoSEQ multiplex PCR; TCRdb's version includes in-frame clones alone and lacks a portion of them. The repertoire has 55,000 to 65,000 clones, roughly 87% of them found once; the top ten carry around two fifths. Material for sequencing was peripheral blood. The receptors come from a woman aged 55-69 years with COVID-19, enrolled during active disease. The CDR3 runs from the conserved cysteine through the conserved F or W. The D gene is left open where the match is weak. Not every row has a clone size; where given, it reads once, few, many or a size class.

V: TRBV7-2
size: NA
D: NA
J: TRBJ2-1
CDR3: CASSLVAVGRGSYNEQFF
DNA: TGTGCCAGCAGCTTAGTAGCTGTAGGTCGGGGCTCCTACAATGAGCAGTTCTTC

V: TRBV18
size: NA
D: NA
J: TRBJ1-1
CDR3: CASSPRPGDYQNLNTEAFF
DNA: TGTGCCAGCTCACCACGACCCGGCGACTACCAGAACCTGAACACTGAAGCTTTCTTT

V: TRBV6-2/TRBV6-3
size: NA
D: NA
J: TRBJ1-2
CDR3: CASSSNRVYGYTF
DNA: TGTGCCAGCAGTTCCAACAGGGTATATGGCTACACCTTC

V: TRBV7-9
size: NA
D: NA
J: TRBJ2-7
CDR3: CASSLRGNYEQYF
DNA: TGTGCCAGCAGCTTAAGGGGGAACTACGAGCAGTACTTC

V: TRBV7-2
size: NA
D: NA
J: TRBJ1-2
CDR3: CASSLYSDYGYTF
DNA: TGTGCCAGCAGCTTATACTCCGACTATGGCTACACCTTC

V: TRBV28
size: NA
D: TRBD1
J: TRBJ1-2
CDR3: CASSSPGQARLGYTF
DNA: TGTGCCAGCAGTTCTCCTGGACAGGCCCGCCTTGGCTACACCTTC

V: TRBV27
size: NA
D: TRBD1
J: TRBJ1-4
CDR3: CASSSGTGLPPEKLFF
DNA: TGTGCCAGCAGTTCCGGGACAGGCCTACCTCCTGAAAAACTGTTTTTT

V: TRBV19
size: NA
D: TRBD1
J: TRBJ2-6
CDR3: CASKFRGPGANVLTF
DNA: TGTGCCAGTAAATTCAGGGGGCCTGGGGCCAACGTCCTGACTTTC

V: TRBV5-1
size: NA
D: NA
J: TRBJ2-1
CDR3: CASSFTDYNEQFF
DNA: TGCGCCAGCAGCTTTACAGACTACAATGAGCAGTTCTTC

V: TRBV18
size: NA
D: NA
J: TRBJ1-5
CDR3: CASSLIGQINQPQHF
DNA: TGTGCCAGCTCATTAATCGGACAGATCAATCAGCCCCAGCATTTT

V: TRBV30
size: NA
D: TRBD1
J: TRBJ1-5
CDR3: CAWSIGQGSQPQHF
DNA: TGTGCCTGGAGCATCGGACAGGGGAGTCAGCCCCAGCATTTT

V: TRBV20-1
size: NA
D: TRBD1
J: TRBJ2-6
CDR3: CSASGQGSSGANVLTF
DNA: TGCAGTGCTAGTGGACAGGGTTCCTCTGGGGCCAACGTCCTGACTTTC

V: TRBV6-1
size: few
D: TRBD2
J: TRBJ2-5
CDR3: CASSELTSGQETQYF
DNA: TGTGCCAGCAGTGAATTAACTAGCGGGCAAGAGACCCAGTACTTC

V: TRBV28
size: NA
D: TRBD1
J: TRBJ2-3
CDR3: CAGTGDKFGTDTQYF
DNA: TGTGCTGGGACAGGGGATAAGTTCGGCACAGATACGCAGTATTTT

V: TRBV28
size: NA
D: TRBD2
J: TRBJ2-3
CDR3: CASRLWTSGGFTQYF
DNA: TGTGCCAGCAGACTCTGGACTAGCGGGGGGTTTACGCAGTATTTT

V: TRBV3-1/TRBV3-2
size: NA
D: NA
J: TRBJ1-1
CDR3: CASSPPGTEAFF
DNA: TGTGCCAGCAGCCCACCGGGCACTGAAGCTTTCTTT

V: TRBV5-1
size: NA
D: TRBD1
J: TRBJ1-2
CDR3: CASSLGQGDYGYTF
DNA: TGCGCCAGCAGCTTGGGACAGGGGGACTATGGCTACACCTTC

V: TRBV27
size: NA
D: NA
J: TRBJ2-3
CDR3: CASTSSAGTDTQYF
DNA: TGTGCCAGCACCTCTTCAGCGGGCACAGATACGCAGTATTTT

V: TRBV28
size: NA
D: TRBD1
J: TRBJ1-2
CDR3: CASSLWQGDGYTF
DNA: TGTGCCAGCAGTTTATGGCAGGGGGATGGCTACACCTTC

V: TRBV3-1/TRBV3-2
size: NA
D: TRBD1
J: TRBJ2-7
CDR3: CASSPGQGYEQYF
DNA: TGTGCCAGCAGCCCAGGACAGGGCTACGAGCAGTACTTC

V: TRBV18
size: once
D: TRBD1
J: TRBJ1-2
CDR3: CASSPGDRTYGYTF
DNA: TGTGCCAGCTCACCAGGGGACAGAACCTATGGCTACACCTTC

V: TRBV11-2
size: NA
D: NA
J: TRBJ1-5
CDR3: CASSLGATRNQPQHF
DNA: TGTGCCAGCAGCTTAGGGGCCACCCGCAATCAGCCCCAGCATTTT

V: TRBV18
size: NA
D: TRBD2
J: TRBJ2-2
CDR3: CASATSGTNTGELFF
DNA: TGTGCCAGCGCCACTAGCGGAACGAACACCGGGGAGCTGTTTTTT

V: TRBV6-5
size: few
D: TRBD2
J: TRBJ2-7
CDR3: CASKLQREPAYEQYF
DNA: TGTGCCAGCAAACTTCAGCGGGAACCGGCCTACGAGCAGTACTTC

V: TRBV20-1
size: NA
D: NA
J: TRBJ1-1
CDR3: CSASGSTAFTEAFF
DNA: TGCAGTGCTAGTGGATCGACAGCCTTCACTGAAGCTTTCTTT

V: TRBV7-2
size: once
D: TRBD2
J: TRBJ2-3
CDR3: CASSPVLWREPRTDTQYF
DNA: TGTGCCAGCAGCCCCGTGCTCTGGCGGGAGCCTCGCACAGATACGCAGTATTTT

V: TRBV2
size: NA
D: TRBD1
J: TRBJ1-1
CDR3: CASNPARGRGNTEAFF
DNA: TGTGCCAGCAACCCGGCCAGGGGGCGCGGAAACACTGAAGCTTTCTTT

V: TRBV24-1
size: NA
D: NA
J: TRBJ2-2
CDR3: CATSEGQGNAGELFF
DNA: TGTGCCACCAGTGAAGGACAAGGTAACGCCGGGGAGCTGTTTTTT

V: TRBV12-3/TRBV12-4
size: once
D: TRBD1
J: TRBJ1-2
CDR3: CASSLTGNYGYTF
DNA: TGTGCCAGCAGTTTGACAGGGAACTATGGCTACACCTTC

V: TRBV25-1
size: NA
D: TRBD2
J: TRBJ2-2
CDR3: CASTDRASGGITGELFF
DNA: TGTGCCAGCACCGATAGGGCTAGCGGGGGGATAACCGGGGAGCTGTTTTTT

V: TRBV5-1
size: NA
D: TRBD2
J: TRBJ2-1
CDR3: CASSALGLASSNEQFF
DNA: TGCGCCAGCAGCGCTCTGGGACTAGCGTCCTCAAATGAGCAGTTCTTC

V: TRBV5-1
size: NA
D: TRBD1
J: TRBJ1-3
CDR3: CASSLADRGHSGNTIYF
DNA: TGCGCCAGCAGCTTGGCGGACAGGGGCCACTCTGGAAACACCATATATTTT

V: TRBV7-2
size: few
D: NA
J: TRBJ1-1
CDR3: CASSAHSRNTEAFF
DNA: TGTGCCAGCAGCGCCCACAGCAGGAACACTGAAGCTTTCTTT

V: TRBV11-2
size: NA
D: TRBD1
J: TRBJ2-6
CDR3: CASRTLTGFSGANVLTF
DNA: TGTGCCAGCAGGACATTGACAGGGTTCTCGGGGGCCAACGTCCTGACTTTC

V: TRBV7-2
size: NA
D: TRBD2
J: TRBJ2-3
CDR3: CASSFRGDTDTQYF
DNA: TGTGCCAGCAGCTTCCGGGGGGACACAGATACGCAGTATTTT

V: TRBV6-8
size: NA
D: TRBD1
J: TRBJ2-5
CDR3: CASGGERHRGNFQETQYF
DNA: TGTGCCAGCGGTGGAGAAAGACACAGGGGGAACTTCCAAGAGACCCAGTACTTC

V: TRBV27
size: NA
D: TRBD2
J: TRBJ2-7
CDR3: CASSFLASGGPYEQYF
DNA: TGTGCCAGCAGTTTCCTCGCTAGCGGGGGGCCCTACGAGCAGTACTTC

V: TRBV6-5
size: once
D: NA
J: TRBJ2-4
CDR3: CASLREIGAGNIQYF
DNA: TGTGCCAGCCTAAGGGAAATAGGGGCTGGAAACATTCAGTACTTC

V: TRBV29-1
size: NA
D: TRBD2
J: TRBJ2-7
CDR3: CSASDSGRIYEQYF
DNA: TGCAGCGCCTCGGATAGCGGGCGGATCTACGAGCAGTACTTC

V: TRBV7-9
size: NA
D: NA
J: TRBJ2-1
CDR3: CASSLAGRPGEQFF
DNA: TGTGCCAGCAGCTTAGCGGGGAGGCCCGGTGAGCAGTTCTTC

V: TRBV19
size: NA
D: TRBD2
J: TRBJ2-1
CDR3: CASSRASGPYNEQFF
DNA: TGTGCCAGTAGTAGGGCTAGCGGTCCTTACAATGAGCAGTTCTTC

V: TRBV10-3
size: NA
D: TRBD1
J: TRBJ2-1
CDR3: CAISGTGTYNEQFF
DNA: TGTGCCATCAGTGGGACAGGGACCTACAATGAGCAGTTCTTC

V: TRBV6-2/TRBV6-3
size: few
D: TRBD2
J: TRBJ2-5
CDR3: CASSPLAGGPQETQYF
DNA: TGTGCCAGCAGCCCCCTAGCGGGGGGACCACAAGAGACCCAGTACTTC

V: TRBV30
size: NA
D: NA
J: TRBJ2-2
CDR3: CAWVAQLNTGELFF
DNA: TGTGCCTGGGTAGCACAACTCAACACCGGGGAGCTGTTTTTT

V: TRBV9
size: NA
D: TRBD1
J: TRBJ1-5
CDR3: CASSVGEGGETQPQHF
DNA: TGTGCCAGCAGCGTAGGGGAAGGGGGCGAAACTCAGCCCCAGCATTTT

V: TRBV18
size: NA
D: NA
J: TRBJ1-5
CDR3: CASSPLGANSNQPQHF
DNA: TGTGCCAGCTCACCACTGGGGGCAAATAGCAATCAGCCCCAGCATTTT